These 27 T cell receptor beta chains came from one sample sequenced in a study of CD8 T cells in Susac syndrome. Reverse transcription of roughly 0.5 to 1 ug RNA was carried out with random hexamers. TCRdb ran MiXCR on the immunoSEQ multiplex PCR reads and lists one entry per CDR3 protein. The data show 90,000 to 150,000 distinct CDR3 sequences, 94% seen once. Material for sequencing was CD4+ T cells from PBMCs. The receptors were sampled from a human donor in good health.

V is TRBV28 and J is TRBJ2-6, with a tentative D call TRBD2 (5 bases). With 5 bases removed from V and 1 base from J, the gap between germline ends came to 9 bases. Per germline, CDR1 MDHEN and CDR2 SYDVKM. CDR3 size: 15 residues. CDR3 loop: CASSSAGSGANVLTF. Here the CDR3 DNA reads TGTGCCAGCAGTAGCGCGGGTTCTGGGGCCAACGTCCTGACTTTC. Variable domain in full (rest from reference TRBV28 and TRBJ2-6): DVKVTQSSRYLVKRTGEKVFLECVQDMDHENMFWYRQDPGLGLRLIYFSYDVKMKEKGDIPEGYSVSREKKERFSLILESASTNQTSMYLCASSSAGSGANVLTFGAGSRLTVL.

The rearrangement links TRBV3-1 to TRBJ1-6; D may be TRBD1 (6 bases). Trimming shortened V by 1 base and J by 5 bases, and 12 bases separated the two germline ends. CDR3 length: 16 amino acids. The germline CDR1 and CDR2 sequences are LGHDT and YNNKEL (reference sequence). The CDR3 protein is CASSQGIRGHNSPLHF. The CDR3, as DNA: TGTGCCAGCAGCCAAGGTATTCGGGGGCATAATTCACCCCTCCACTTT.

The chain employs TRBV19 and TRBJ1-5; D not resolved. V was pared by 5 bases and J by 1 base, with 15 bases between. Germline values: CDR1 LNHDA, CDR2 SQIVND (reference sequence). This CDR3 is built from 16 residues. The CDR3 is CASSSPGGGSNQPQHF. CDR3 coding DNA: TGTGCCAGTAGTTCCCCAGGTGGTGGAAGCAATCAGCCCCAGCATTTT. Full variable domain (missing parts from reference TRBV19 and TRBJ1-5): DGGITQSPKYLFRKEGQNVTLSCEQNLNHDAMYWYRQDPGQGLRLIYYSQIVNDFQKGDIAEGYSVSREKKESFPLTVTSAQKNPTAFYLCASSSPGGGSNQPQHFGDGTRLSIL.

The rearrangement uses TRBV7-9 and TRBJ2-1; TRBD1 or TRBD2 may be the D gene (5 bases each). CDR1 and CDR2 from the germline V gene are SEHNR and FQNEAQ (reference sequence). Trimming stripped 5 bases from V and 5 bases from J, with 10 bases between. The CDR3 spans 13 residues. The DNA for the CDR3 is TGTGCCAGCAGCCCCGGGACGAACAATGAGCAGTTCTTC. Translated, it gives CASSPGTNNEQFF.

The genes are TRBV7-9 and TRBJ1-4; D possibly corresponds to TRBD1 (5 bases). V lost 2 bases, J lost 5 bases, and 18 bases lay in between. Germline V CDR1 and CDR2: SEHNR, FQNEAQ (reference sequence). The CDR3 is made up of 17 amino acids. CDR3 DNA: TGTGCCAGCAGCTTAAGAAAGCCGGGACGGCCGAATGAAAAACTGTTTTTT. Amino acid sequence: CASSLRKPGRPNEKLFF.

The V and J genes are TRBV12-3 or TRBV12-4 and TRBJ2-3; 7 bases are a match to TRBD1. Trimming took 3 bases from V and 1 from J; bases not matched to a gene: 4. CDR3 size: 15 residues. The CDR3 DNA follows: TGTGCCAGCAGTTTTGGGACAGAGGGCACAGATACGCAGTATTTT. Its protein is CASSFGTEGTDTQYF.

This clonotype was detected once. The chain carries TRBV12-3 or TRBV12-4 and TRBJ2-7; TRBD1 matches at 9 bases. With V trimmed by 1 base and J by 3 bases, 4 bases remained unmatched. The CDR3 loop spans 15 amino acids. The CDR3 bases are TGTGCCAGCAGTTTAGGTCCGACAGGGGGCTACGAGCAGTACTTC. Its protein is CASSLGPTGGYEQYF.

The chain uses TRBV7-2 and TRBJ2-3; TRBD1 is a possible D gene (5 bases). The germline gives CDR1 SGHTA, CDR2 FQGNSA. Deletions cut 5 bases from V and 1 base from J, with 13 bases between. CDR3 length: 15 residues. CDR3 coding DNA: TGTGCCAGCAGCGTAAATCCACAGGGCACAGATACGCAGTATTTT. Amino acid sequence: CASSVNPQGTDTQYF.

The chain links TRBV9 to TRBJ2-3, with D possibly TRBD2 on 5 matching bases. In germline, CDR1 is SGDLS, CDR2 YYNGEE. CDR3 length equals 14 residues. V was clipped by 0 bases and J by 3 bases, with 8 bases between them. As DNA, the CDR3 is TGTGCCAGCAGCGTAGCGGGATGGACAGATACGCAGTATTTT. Residues: CASSVAGWTDTQYF.

This clonotype appeared once. The chain combines TRBV18 with TRBJ1-2; D is possibly TRBD1 (6 bases). There are 15 residues in the CDR3. Trimming took off 3 bases at V and 0 bases at J, with 11 bases between the two ends. Germline V gives CDR1 KGHSH, CDR2 LQKENI. The CDR3 DNA is TGTGCCAGCTCACCGCCGGGACACTCTAACTATGGCTACACCTTC. Translating it yields CASSPPGHSNYGYTF.

The chain uses TRBV27 and TRBJ2-7; 8 bases match TRBD2. This CDR3 has 14 residues. Germline V gene data show CDR1 as MNHEY and CDR2 as SMNVEV (reference sequence). After removal of 5 bases from V and 5 bases from J, the junction contained 8 bases not matched to a gene. Written as DNA, the CDR3 is TGTGCCAGCAGTGACGGGAGGGCCGGCGACGAGCAGTACTTC. It yields the protein CASSDGRAGDEQYF.

The rearrangement uses TRBV3-1 and TRBJ2-1, with 9 bases lining up with TRBD2. Germline CDR1 and CDR2: LGHDT and YNNKEL (reference sequence). This CDR3 has 15 residues. The V segment lost 1 base and the J segment 4 bases; nucleotides outside the gene matches: 2. CDR3 DNA sequence: TGTGCCAGCAGCCAAGTAGCGGGAGCTTACAATGAGCAGTTCTTC. Translating it yields CASSQVAGAYNEQFF.

The table lists this clonotype with a few counts. The chain uses TRBV3-1 and TRBJ2-5; the match to TRBD2 covers 11 bases. J lost 11 bases, V lost 7 bases, and 9 bases had no gene match. The CDR3 spans 13 residues. CDR1 and CDR2 from the germline V gene are LGHDT and YNNKEL (reference sequence). The CDR3 region is CASIGTSGSFQYF. The CDR3 bases are TGTGCCAGCATCGGGACTAGCGGTTCCTTTCAGTACTTC.

The genes are TRBV7-8 and TRBJ2-3; D unresolved. V lost 3 bases and J 2 bases, leaving 6 bases between the germline ends. In germline, CDR1 is SGHVS, CDR2 FQNEAQ. CDR3 size: 13 residues. CDR3 bases: TGTGCCAGCAGCTTGGGCGTCACAGATACGCAGTATTTT. It is translated as CASSLGVTDTQYF.

This chain uses TRBV18 with TRBJ2-3; D gene ambiguous. This CDR3 region has 16 residues. Deletions cut 3 bases from V and 8 bases from J, with 21 bases between. Germline V gene sequence: CDR1 KGHSH, CDR2 LQKENI. The CDR3 coding sequence is TGTGCCAGCTCACCGAGGATTCTGAATCAAGACGGTACGCAGTATTTT. Its protein is CASSPRILNQDGTQYF.

The chain combines TRBV3-1 with TRBJ2-6, with D uncertain. Germline loops: CDR1 LGHDT, CDR2 YNNKEL (reference sequence). Trimming took off 0 bases at V and 1 base at J, with 7 bases between the two ends. This CDR3 has 16 residues. CDR3 sequence: CASSQDPTSGANVLTF. The CDR3 DNA follows: TGTGCCAGCAGCCAAGATCCGACTTCTGGGGCCAACGTCCTGACTTTC. Full variable domain (rest looked up from reference TRBV3-1 and TRBJ2-6): DTAVSQTPKYLVTQMGNDKSIKCEQNLGHDTMYWYKQDSKKFLKIMFSYNNKELIINETVPNRFSPKSPDKAHLNLHINSLELGDSAVYFCASSQDPTSGANVLTFGAGSRLTVL.

This chain links TRBV28 with TRBJ2-4; 9 bases agree with TRBD1. The J segment lost 12 bases and the V segment lost 7 bases, leaving 7 bases of the junction unmatched. The germline gives CDR1 MDHEN, CDR2 SYDVKM. This CDR3 is 12 amino acids long. CDR3 nucleotide sequence: TGTGCCAGCACCACGGACAGGGGAAGTCAGTACTTC. Translated, it gives CASTTDRGSQYF.

J is TRBJ1-2 and V is TRBV20-1, with D uncertain. The V end was cut by 1 base, the J end by 4 bases, with 13 bases between. The CDR3 loop spans 14 amino acids. Germline loops: CDR1 DFQATT, CDR2 SNEGSKA (reference sequence). The CDR3 loop reads CSARGNAAAYGYTF. CDR3 DNA sequence: TGCAGTGCTAGAGGTAACGCGGCAGCCTATGGCTACACCTTC.

This rearrangement joins TRBV14 to TRBJ1-2; D might be TRBD1 (6 bases). This CDR3 contains 12 residues. Trimming shortened V by 4 bases and J by 8 bases, and 11 bases separated the two germline ends. The germline V gene encodes CDR1 SGHDN and CDR2 FVKESK. CDR3 in DNA: TGTGCCAGCAGCCCAAACAGGGTAGGCTACACCTTC. It codes for CASSPNRVGYTF. Full variable domain (outside the CDR3, taken from reference TRBV14 and TRBJ1-2): EAGVTQFPSHSVIEKGQTVTLRCDPISGHDNLYWYRRVMGKEIKFLLHFVKESKQDESGMPNNRFLAERTGGTYSTLKVQPAELEDSGVYFCASSPNRVGYTFGSGTRLTVV.

The chain carries TRBV14 and TRBJ2-1; TRBD1 is a possible D gene (6 bases). V was trimmed by 6 bases and J by 0 bases, leaving 12 bases between them. Germline V gene sequence: CDR1 SGHDN, CDR2 FVKESK. This CDR3 comprises 15 residues. The CDR3 DNA follows: TGTGCCAGCAGTAGCAGGGGCAGCTCCTACAATGAGCAGTTCTTC. Translating gives CASSSRGSSYNEQFF.

The gene calls are TRBV6-5 and TRBJ1-1; D is perhaps TRBD1 (5 bases). The CDR3 is 14 amino acids. Looked up from germline, CDR1 is MNHEY and CDR2 is SVGAGI. V was trimmed by 2 bases and J by 3 bases, leaving 10 bases between them. The CDR3 DNA reads as TGTGCCAGCAGTTACGGGGGGGAGGACACTGAAGCTTTCTTT. It translates to CASSYGGEDTEAFF.

The chain has TRBV20-1 and TRBJ1-1; TRBD1 matches 10 bases. V gave up 5 bases and J gave up 0 bases; unmatched junction bases: 12. The CDR3 consists of 17 residues. From germline, CDR1 is DFQATT and CDR2 SNEGSKA (reference sequence). This CDR3 reads CSAPTTGGNIVNTEAFF. The DNA for the CDR3 is TGCAGTGCTCCGACGACAGGGGGCAATATCGTGAACACTGAAGCTTTCTTT.

This clonotype appeared once. The V gene is TRBV5-1, the J gene TRBJ2-2; possible D gene TRBD1, 6 bases. Germline assignment: CDR1 SGHRS and CDR2 YFSETQ. This CDR3 has 15 amino acids. The V gene lost 4 bases and the J gene lost 1 base, with 11 bases spanning the gap. CDR3 sequence (DNA): TGCGCCAGCAGCACCGGGACACAGAACACCGGGGAGCTGTTTTTT. Translating it yields CASSTGTQNTGELFF.

This chain joins TRBV3-1 and TRBJ1-5; D unclear. Germline assignment: CDR1 LGHDT and CDR2 YNNKEL (reference sequence). The CDR3 consists of 15 residues. The V end was cut by 4 bases, the J end by 6 bases, with 16 bases between. The CDR3 DNA reads TGTGCCAGCAGCCGCGCGCATAGCTTGGGTCAGCCCCAGCATTTT. It translates to CASSRAHSLGQPQHF.

V gene TRBV19 combines with J gene TRBJ1-2, with D unresolved. Germline V lookup: CDR1 LNHDA, CDR2 SQIVND (reference sequence). The CDR3 spans 15 residues. Trimming removed 2 bases from V and 5 bases from J, with 15 bases in between. CDR3 DNA sequence: TGTGCCAGTAGTATATCCGGCGGAGGATATTATGGCTACACCTTC. This encodes CASSISGGGYYGYTF.

The V and J genes are TRBV19 and TRBJ2-7; 7 positions match TRBD1. Germline V gene data show CDR1 as LNHDA and CDR2 as SQIVND (reference sequence). The CDR3 consists of 12 residues. The junction had 3 bases not matched to a gene; V was cut back by 5 bases and J by 5 bases. The chain's CDR3 is CASSHQGDEQYF. CDR3 bases: TGTGCCAGTAGTCATCAGGGGGACGAGCAGTACTTC. Complete variable domain (other parts from reference TRBV19 and TRBJ2-7): DGGITQSPKYLFRKEGQNVTLSCEQNLNHDAMYWYRQDPGQGLRLIYYSQIVNDFQKGDIAEGYSVSREKKESFPLTVTSAQKNPTAFYLCASSHQGDEQYFGPGTRLTVT.

The rearrangement uses TRBV7-9 and TRBJ2-1, with 11 positions matching TRBD2. Per germline, CDR1 SEHNR and CDR2 FQNEAQ (reference sequence). V dropped 4 bases and J dropped 2; count of bases not matched to a gene: 4. This CDR3 has 16 residues. The CDR3, as DNA: TGTGCCAGCAGCTCGGGACTAGCGGAGGCCTACAATGAGCAGTTCTTC. Translating gives CASSSGLAEAYNEQFF.